One and the same sample provided the 18 T cell receptor beta chains below, sequenced in a study of breast tumors, draining lymph nodes, adjacent tissues. TCRdb independently ran MiXCR on the multiplex PCR reads; one entry per CDR3 protein. The table has more than 200,000 distinct CDR3 sequences, approximately 29% seen once; the top ten hold approximately 1.4%. The lymph nodes were axillary draining lymph nodes from breast cancer patients. The sequenced sample consisted of axillary lymph node tissue. All receptors derive from a female donor with breast cancer. Some clones in this sample may be carry-over from other donors' samples.

This clonotype was picked up many times. V usage is TRBV6-1 and J usage is TRBJ2-1; 10 bases are a match to TRBD2. The CDR3 contains 14 residues. With 5 bases clipped from V and 7 bases from J, the junction kept 5 bases outside the gene matches. Germline values: CDR1 MNHNS, CDR2 SASEGT. Here the CDR3 reads CASSSLAGVNEQFF. The CDR3 DNA reads TGTGCCAGCAGTAGTCTAGCGGGAGTAAATGAGCAGTTCTTC.

At least ten counts were recorded for this clonotype. The chain has TRBV19 and TRBJ1-5; D is undetermined. This CDR3 region has 13 residues. Germline assignment: CDR1 LNHDA and CDR2 SQIVND (reference sequence). V lost 6 bases, J lost 7 bases, and 13 bases lay in between. CDR3: CASSPKREQPQHF. CDR3 in DNA: TGTGCCAGTAGCCCTAAGAGGGAACAGCCCCAGCATTTT. Supplemented by reference TRBV19 and TRBJ1-5, the full variable domain reads DGGITQSPKYLFRKEGQNVTLSCEQNLNHDAMYWYRQDPGQGLRLIYYSQIVNDFQKGDIAEGYSVSREKKESFPLTVTSAQKNPTAFYLCASSPKREQPQHFGDGTRLSIL.

This clonotype was counted ten times or more. The rearrangement links TRBV7-8 to TRBJ1-6, with 9 nucleotides matching TRBD1. There are 15 residues in the CDR3. The trim removed 5 bases at V and 10 bases at J, leaving 9 bases unmatched. In germline, CDR1 is SGHVS, CDR2 FQNEAQ. CDR3 nucleotides: TGTGCCAGCAGCAGAGCCGGACAGGGGACATCACCCCTCCACTTT. This codes for CASSRAGQGTSPLHF. The whole variable domain, remainder taken from reference TRBV7-8 and TRBJ1-6, is GAGVSQSPRYKVAKRGQDVALRCDPISGHVSLFWYQQALGQGPEFLTYFQNEAQLDKSGLPSDRFFAERPEGSVSTLKIQRTQQEDSAVYLCASSRAGQGTSPLHFGNGTRLTVT.

As to this clonotype: One end of the junction is discordant with germline, which a read error may explain. The chain couples TRBV7-3 to TRBJ1-6, with D tentatively TRBD1 (5 bases). This CDR3 region has 13 residues. CDR1 SGHTA and CDR2 FQGTGA come from the germline V gene. The CDR3 sequence: CAGAWWGGSPLHF. Here the CDR3 DNA reads TGCGCCGGAGCATGGTGGGGCGGTTCACCCCTCCACTTT.

This clonotype occurred many times. V usage is TRBV12-5 and J usage is TRBJ2-7; D is perhaps TRBD2 (6 bases). The CDR3 length is 13 residues. V gave up 1 base and J gave up 7 bases, with 11 bases separating them. Germline-derived CDR1 and CDR2 are LGHNT and FRNRAP. The chain's CDR3 is CASGLGDSGEQYF. Written as DNA, the CDR3 is TGTGCTAGTGGTTTGGGGGACTCGGGAGAGCAGTACTTC.

This clonotype was seen many times. The chain recombines TRBV7-2 with TRBJ1-2; the match to TRBD1 covers 8 bases. CDR3 length: 16 residues. Per germline, CDR1 SGHTA and CDR2 FQGNSA. Trimming removed 3 bases from V and 2 bases from J; junction bases left unmatched: 8. The CDR3 is CASSLVTGALNYGYTF. The CDR3 bases are TGTGCCAGCAGCTTGGTGACAGGGGCTCTCAACTATGGCTACACCTTC.

This clonotype was seen ten or more times. V gene TRBV11-3 combines with J gene TRBJ2-1; weak D call: TRBD1 (5 bases). The CDR3 is 13 residues long. Deletions cut 8 bases from V and 9 bases from J, with 17 bases between. The germline CDR1 and CDR2 sequences are SGHNT and YENEEA. The CDR3 spells CASSNLGVGEQFF. CDR3 DNA: TGTGCCAGCTCAAACCTAGGGGTTGGTGAGCAGTTCTTC.

This rearrangement joins TRBV5-1 to TRBJ2-7, with 11 bases fitting TRBD1. CDR1 and CDR2 from the germline V gene are SGHRS and YFSETQ. CDR3 length: 14 residues. Germline trimming cut 0 bases from V and 5 bases from J; bases unmatched to any gene: 1. The CDR3 protein is CASSLGTGGNEQYF. The CDR3 region has the DNA TGCGCCAGCAGCTTGGGGACAGGGGGCAACGAGCAGTACTTC.

In its sample, this clonotype was seen many times. The chain uses TRBV6-1 and TRBJ2-7, with D perhaps TRBD1 or TRBD2 (7 bases each). V was cut by 6 bases and J by 4 bases, with 13 bases left in between. The CDR3 contains 13 residues. Per the germline V gene, CDR1 is MNHNS and CDR2 is SASEGT. The CDR3 sequence is CASSRGGRYEQYF. The CDR3 DNA follows: TGTGCCAGCAGCAGGGGGGGAAGATACGAGCAGTACTTC.

This clonotype was found many times. The rearrangement joins TRBV9 to TRBJ2-7; tentatively, D is TRBD2 (5 bases). Germline lookup yields CDR1 SGDLS and CDR2 YYNGEE. With 0 bases removed from V and 6 bases from J, the gap between germline ends came to 10 bases. The CDR3 has 13 residues. CDR3 sequence (DNA): TGTGCCAGCAGCGTAGGGCTAGCAAGCGAGCAGTACTTC. Amino acid sequence: CASSVGLASEQYF.

As regards this clonotype: Mismatch with germline at one junction end may stem from a read error. The chain couples TRBV13 to TRBJ2-3; TRBD2 aligns across 12 bases. Germline-derived CDR1 and CDR2 are PRHDT and FYEKMQ (reference sequence). This CDR3 region has 15 residues. CDR3 loop: CASSSRTSGEDTQCF. The CDR3 DNA reads TGTGCCAGCAGCTCCCGGACTAGCGGGGAAGATACGCAGTGTTTT. Using reference TRBV13 and TRBJ2-3 for the parts outside the CDR3, the full variable domain is AAGVIQSPRHLIKEKRETATLKCYPIPRHDTVYWYQQGPGQDPQFLISFYEKMQSDKGSIPDRFSAQQFSDYHSELNMSSLELGDSALYFCASSSRTSGEDTQCFGPGTRLTVL.

The chain carries TRBV19 and TRBJ1-6; D is possibly TRBD1 (6 bases). The CDR3 is made up of 13 amino acids. Germline assignment: CDR1 LNHDA and CDR2 SQIVND (reference sequence). V was cut by 3 bases and J by 7 bases, with 7 bases left in between. The CDR3 is CASSITGNSPLHF. Written as DNA, the CDR3 is TGTGCCAGTAGTATTACAGGGAATTCACCCCTCCACTTT. The complete variable domain, with remaining parts taken from reference TRBV19 and TRBJ1-6, reads DGGITQSPKYLFRKEGQNVTLSCEQNLNHDAMYWYRQDPGQGLRLIYYSQIVNDFQKGDIAEGYSVSREKKESFPLTVTSAQKNPTAFYLCASSITGNSPLHFGNGTRLTVT.

The V call is TRBV5-4, the J call TRBJ2-1, with TRBD2 identical over 12 bases. Germline assignment: CDR1 SGHNT and CDR2 YYREEE (reference sequence). This CDR3 contains 16 residues. Trimming took 1 base from V and 7 from J; bases not matched to a gene: 6. The CDR3 region has the DNA TGTGCCAGCAGCTTGCGGACTAGCGGGAATCAGAATGAGCAGTTCTTC. Translating it yields CASSLRTSGNQNEQFF.

The chain uses TRBV2 and TRBJ1-1; 7 bases match TRBD1. This CDR3 spans 14 amino acids. Germline V CDR1 and CDR2: SNHLY, FYNNEI. After removal of 6 bases from V and 2 bases from J, the junction contained 6 bases not matched to a gene. DNA of the CDR3: TGTGCCAGCAGGATTACAGGGGAAAACACTGAAGCTTTCTTT. Its protein product is CASRITGENTEAFF.

This clonotype was found many times. This CDR3 is CASRMVVTDTQYF. CDR3 in DNA: TGCGCCAGCCGGATGGTCGTCACAGATACGCAGTATTTT. The chain joins TRBV5-1 to TRBJ2-3; D remains ambiguous. Germline assignment: CDR1 SGHRS and CDR2 YFSETQ. The CDR3 totals 13 residues. The ends were cut back, 7 bases at V and 2 bases at J, with 11 bases in the middle.

This clonotype was detected only once. The CDR3 carries no conserved terminal phenylalanine or tryptophan, so it likely arises from a read error. This sequence joins TRBV10-2 and TRBJ2-5; D might be TRBD1 (5 bases). The CDR3 extends over 14 amino acids. Trimming shortened V by 1 base and J by 5 bases, and 11 bases separated the two germline ends. Germline assignment: CDR1 WSHSY and CDR2 SAAADI. CDR3 residues: CASSELGQEETQYL. CDR3 in DNA: TGCGCCAGCAGTGAGTTGGGGCAGGAGGAGACCCAGTACCTC.

Concerning this clonotype itself: This CDR3 fails to terminate in the conserved phenylalanine or tryptophan, so it likely reflects a read error. The chain joins TRBV20-1 to TRBJ2-7, with D possibly TRBD2 on 6 matching bases. Germline V lookup: CDR1 DFQATT, CDR2 SNEGSKA (reference sequence). This CDR3 is 15 amino acids long. The CDR3, as DNA: TGCAGTGCTAGGGGGGGTAGCAGAGGCTCCCACGAGCAGTACCTC. It codes for CSARGGSRGSHEQYL.

The sample holds many counts of this clonotype. The genes are TRBV7-3 and TRBJ2-1; no clear D gene. The V gene's germline CDR1 is SGHTA and CDR2 FQGTGA. There are 18 residues in the CDR3. V gave up 2 bases and J gave up 0 bases, with 17 bases separating them. This CDR3 reads CASSLRPWSGSSYNEQFF. The DNA of the CDR3 is TGTGCCAGCAGCTTACGACCCTGGTCAGGAAGCTCCTACAATGAGCAGTTCTTC.